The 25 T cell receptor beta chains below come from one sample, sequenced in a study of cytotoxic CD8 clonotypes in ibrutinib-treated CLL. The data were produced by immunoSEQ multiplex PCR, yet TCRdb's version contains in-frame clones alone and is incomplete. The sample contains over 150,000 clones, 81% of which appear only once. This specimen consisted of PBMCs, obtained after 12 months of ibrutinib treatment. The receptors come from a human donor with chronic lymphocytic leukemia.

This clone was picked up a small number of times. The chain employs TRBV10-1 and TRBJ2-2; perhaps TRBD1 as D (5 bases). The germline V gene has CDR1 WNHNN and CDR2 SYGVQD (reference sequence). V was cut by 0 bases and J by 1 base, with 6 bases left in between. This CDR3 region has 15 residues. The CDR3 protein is CASSESGVNTGELFF. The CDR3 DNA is TGCGCCAGCAGTGAGTCAGGGGTGAACACCGGGGAGCTGTTTTTT.

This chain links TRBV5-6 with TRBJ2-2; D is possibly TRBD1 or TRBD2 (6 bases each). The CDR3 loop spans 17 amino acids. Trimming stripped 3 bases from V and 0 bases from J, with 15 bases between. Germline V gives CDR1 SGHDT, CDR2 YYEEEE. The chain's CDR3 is CASSSVKGGANTGELFF. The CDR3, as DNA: TGTGCCAGCAGCTCGGTTAAGGGGGGAGCGAACACCGGGGAGCTGTTTTTT. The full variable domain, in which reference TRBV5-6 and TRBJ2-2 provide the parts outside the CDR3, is DAGVTQSPTHLIKTRGQQVTLRCSPKSGHDTVSWYQQALGQGPQFIFQYYEEEERQRGNFPDRFSGHQFPNYSSELNVNALLLGDSALYLCASSSVKGGANTGELFFGEGSRLTVL.

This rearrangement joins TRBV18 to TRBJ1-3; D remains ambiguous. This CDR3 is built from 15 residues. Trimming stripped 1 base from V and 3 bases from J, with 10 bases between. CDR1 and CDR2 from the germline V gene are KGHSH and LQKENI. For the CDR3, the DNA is TGTGCCAGCTCACCACTAATGGAAAGTGGAAACACCATATATTTT. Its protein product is CASSPLMESGNTIYF.

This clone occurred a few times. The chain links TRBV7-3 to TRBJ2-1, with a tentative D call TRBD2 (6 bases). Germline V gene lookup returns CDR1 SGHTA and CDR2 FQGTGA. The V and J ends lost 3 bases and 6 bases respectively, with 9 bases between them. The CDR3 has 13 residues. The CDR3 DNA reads TGTGCCAGCAGCTTCGGAGCGGGCAATGAGCAGTTCTTC. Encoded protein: CASSFGAGNEQFF. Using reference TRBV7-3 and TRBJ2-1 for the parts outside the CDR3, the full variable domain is GAGVSQTPSNKVTEKGKYVELRCDPISGHTALYWYRQSLGQGPEFLIYFQGTGAADDSGLPNDRFFAVRPEGSVSTLKIQRTERGDSAVYLCASSFGAGNEQFFGPGTRLTVL.

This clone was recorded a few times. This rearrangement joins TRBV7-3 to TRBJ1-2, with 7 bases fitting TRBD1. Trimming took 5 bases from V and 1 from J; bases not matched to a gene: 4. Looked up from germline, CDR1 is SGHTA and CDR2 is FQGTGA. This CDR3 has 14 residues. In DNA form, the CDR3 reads TGTGCCAGCAGCCGGGACAGAAATAACTATGGCTACACCTTC. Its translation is CASSRDRNNYGYTF.

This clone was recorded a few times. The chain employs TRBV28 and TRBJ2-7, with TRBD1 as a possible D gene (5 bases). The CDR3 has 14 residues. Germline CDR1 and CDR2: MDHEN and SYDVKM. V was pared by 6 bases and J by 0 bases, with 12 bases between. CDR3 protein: CASSLNRYSYEQYF. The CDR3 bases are TGTGCCAGCAGCCTTAACAGGTACTCCTACGAGCAGTACTTC.

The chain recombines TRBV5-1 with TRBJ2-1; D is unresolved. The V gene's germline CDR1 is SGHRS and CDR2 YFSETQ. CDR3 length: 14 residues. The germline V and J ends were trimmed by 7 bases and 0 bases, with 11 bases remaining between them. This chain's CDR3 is CASGRISSYNEQFF. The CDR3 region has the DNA TGCGCCAGCGGACGGATCTCCTCCTACAATGAGCAGTTCTTC.

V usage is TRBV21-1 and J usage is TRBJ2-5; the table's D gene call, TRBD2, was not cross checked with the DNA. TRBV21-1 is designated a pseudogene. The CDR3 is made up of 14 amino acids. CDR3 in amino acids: CASSKVWGEQTQYF. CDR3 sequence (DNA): TGTGCCAGCAGCAAGGTGTGGGGGGAACAGACCCAGTACTTC.

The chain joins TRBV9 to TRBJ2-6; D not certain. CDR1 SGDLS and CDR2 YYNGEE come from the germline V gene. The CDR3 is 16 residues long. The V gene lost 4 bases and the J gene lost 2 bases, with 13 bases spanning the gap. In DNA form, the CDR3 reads TGTGCCAGCAGCCCTACTTGGGGTGCTGGGGCCAACGTCCTGACTTTC. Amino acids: CASSPTWGAGANVLTF.

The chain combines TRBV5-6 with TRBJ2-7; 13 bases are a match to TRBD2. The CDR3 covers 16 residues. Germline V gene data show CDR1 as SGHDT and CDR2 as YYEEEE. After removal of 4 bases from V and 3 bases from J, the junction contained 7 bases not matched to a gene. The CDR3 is CASSAGLAGVFYEQYF. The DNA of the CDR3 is TGTGCCAGCAGCGCTGGACTAGCGGGAGTCTTCTACGAGCAGTACTTC.

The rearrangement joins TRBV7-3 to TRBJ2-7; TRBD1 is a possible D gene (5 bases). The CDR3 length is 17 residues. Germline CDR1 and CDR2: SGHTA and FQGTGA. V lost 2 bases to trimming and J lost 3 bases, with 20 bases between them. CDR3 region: CASSLSFLGQGGYEQYF. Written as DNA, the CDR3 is TGTGCCAGCAGCTTATCTTTTTTGGGGCAGGGTGGCTACGAGCAGTACTTC.

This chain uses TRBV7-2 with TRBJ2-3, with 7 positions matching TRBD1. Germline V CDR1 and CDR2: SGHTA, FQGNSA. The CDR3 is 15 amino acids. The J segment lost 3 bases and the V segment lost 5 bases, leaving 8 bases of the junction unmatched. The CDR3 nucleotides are TGTGCCAGCAGCCTGAGACAGGGTATTACAGATACGCAGTATTTT. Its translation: CASSLRQGITDTQYF. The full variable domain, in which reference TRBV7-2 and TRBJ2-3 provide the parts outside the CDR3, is GAGVSQSPSNKVTEKGKDVELRCDPISGHTALYWYRQSLGQGLEFLIYFQGNSAPDKSGLPSDRFSAERTGGSVSTLTIQRTQQEDSAVYLCASSLRQGITDTQYFGPGTRLTVL.

This chain's CDR3 is CATSARQGSSSNQPQHF. In DNA form, the CDR3 reads TGTGCCACCAGCGCTAGACAGGGTTCCTCTAGCAATCAGCCCCAGCATTTT. The rearrangement joins TRBV15 to TRBJ1-5, with TRBD1 identical over 7 bases. Germline loops: CDR1 LNHNV, CDR2 YYDKDF (reference sequence). Germline trimming cut 5 bases from V and 0 bases from J; bases unmatched to any gene: 10. The CDR3 loop spans 17 amino acids.

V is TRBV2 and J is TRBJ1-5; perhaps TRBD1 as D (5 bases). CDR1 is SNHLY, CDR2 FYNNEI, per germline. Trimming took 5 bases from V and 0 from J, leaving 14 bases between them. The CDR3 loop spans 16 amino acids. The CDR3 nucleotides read TGTGCCAGCAGTAGCCCAGGGCTGGGTAGCAATCAGCCCCAGCATTTT. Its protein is CASSSPGLGSNQPQHF.

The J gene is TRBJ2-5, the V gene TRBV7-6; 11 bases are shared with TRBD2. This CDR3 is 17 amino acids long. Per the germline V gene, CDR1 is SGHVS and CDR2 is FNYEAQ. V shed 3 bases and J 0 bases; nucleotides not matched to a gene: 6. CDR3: CASSLRLAGSYQETQYF. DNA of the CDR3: TGTGCCAGCAGCTTGAGACTAGCGGGGAGTTACCAAGAGACCCAGTACTTC.

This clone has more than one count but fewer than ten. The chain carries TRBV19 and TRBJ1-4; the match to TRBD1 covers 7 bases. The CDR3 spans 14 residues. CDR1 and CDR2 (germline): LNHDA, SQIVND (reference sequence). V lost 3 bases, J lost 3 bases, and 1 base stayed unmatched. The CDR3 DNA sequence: TGTGCCAGTAGTATTGACAGGGCTAATGAAAAACTGTTTTTT. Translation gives CASSIDRANEKLFF.

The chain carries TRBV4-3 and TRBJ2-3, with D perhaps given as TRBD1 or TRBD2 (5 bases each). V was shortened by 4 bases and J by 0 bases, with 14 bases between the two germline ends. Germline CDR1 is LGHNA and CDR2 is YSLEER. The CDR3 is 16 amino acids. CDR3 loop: CASSRLMGVSTDTQYF. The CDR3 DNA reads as TGCGCCAGCAGCCGGCTTATGGGGGTTAGCACAGATACGCAGTATTTT.

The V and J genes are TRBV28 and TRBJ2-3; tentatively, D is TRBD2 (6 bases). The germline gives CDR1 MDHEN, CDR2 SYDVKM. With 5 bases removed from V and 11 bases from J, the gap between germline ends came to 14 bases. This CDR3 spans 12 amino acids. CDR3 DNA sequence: TGTGCCAGCAGTCTCGACTTCGGGGGGCAGTATTTT. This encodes CASSLDFGGQYF.

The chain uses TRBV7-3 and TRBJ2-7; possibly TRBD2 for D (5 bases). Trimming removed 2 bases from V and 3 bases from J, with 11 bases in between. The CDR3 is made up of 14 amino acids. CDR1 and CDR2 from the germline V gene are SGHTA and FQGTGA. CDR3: CASSLFEGGYEQYF. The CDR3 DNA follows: TGTGCCAGCAGCTTATTTGAGGGCGGCTACGAGCAGTACTTC.

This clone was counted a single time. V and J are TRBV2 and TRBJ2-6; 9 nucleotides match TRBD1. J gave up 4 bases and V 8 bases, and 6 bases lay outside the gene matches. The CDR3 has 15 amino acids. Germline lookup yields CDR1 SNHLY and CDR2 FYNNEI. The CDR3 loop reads CASATGTGGANVLTF. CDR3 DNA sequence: TGTGCCAGCGCGACCGGGACAGGGGGGGCCAACGTCCTGACTTTC.

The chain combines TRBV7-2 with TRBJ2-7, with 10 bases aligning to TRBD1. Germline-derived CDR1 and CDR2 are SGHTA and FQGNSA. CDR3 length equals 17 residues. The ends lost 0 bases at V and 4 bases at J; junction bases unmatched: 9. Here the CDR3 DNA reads TGTGCCAGCAGCTTAGCCCCCGGGACAGGGGTTGGTTACGAGCAGTACTTC. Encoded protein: CASSLAPGTGVGYEQYF. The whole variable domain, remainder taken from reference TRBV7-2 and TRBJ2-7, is GAGVSQSPSNKVTEKGKDVELRCDPISGHTALYWYRQSLGQGLEFLIYFQGNSAPDKSGLPSDRFSAERTGGSVSTLTIQRTQQEDSAVYLCASSLAPGTGVGYEQYFGPGTRLTVT.

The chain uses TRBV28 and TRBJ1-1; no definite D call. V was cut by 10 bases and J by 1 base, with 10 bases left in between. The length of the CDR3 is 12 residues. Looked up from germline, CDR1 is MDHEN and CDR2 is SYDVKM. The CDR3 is CATRMGNTEAFF. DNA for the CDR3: TGTGCCACCCGGATGGGGAACACTGAAGCTTTCTTT.

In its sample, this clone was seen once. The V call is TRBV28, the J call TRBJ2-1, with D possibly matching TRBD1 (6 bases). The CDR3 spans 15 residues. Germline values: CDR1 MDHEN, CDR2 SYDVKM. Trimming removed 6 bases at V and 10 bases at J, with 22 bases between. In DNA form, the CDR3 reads TGTGCCAGCAGCGTGCAACAGGGTGGAGGCTCGGAGCAGTTCTTC. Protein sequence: CASSVQQGGGSEQFF.

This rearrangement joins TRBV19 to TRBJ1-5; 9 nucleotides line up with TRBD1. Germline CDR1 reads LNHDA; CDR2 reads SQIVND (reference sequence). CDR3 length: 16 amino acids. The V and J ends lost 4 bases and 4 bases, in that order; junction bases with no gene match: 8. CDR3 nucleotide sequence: TGTGCCAGTAGTACATCCGGGACAGGGTTTAATCAGCCCCAGCATTTT. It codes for CASSTSGTGFNQPQHF.

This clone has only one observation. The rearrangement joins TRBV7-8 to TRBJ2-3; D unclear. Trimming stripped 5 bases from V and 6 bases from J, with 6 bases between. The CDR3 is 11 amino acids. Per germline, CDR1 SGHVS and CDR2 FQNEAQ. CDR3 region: CASSAYDTQYF. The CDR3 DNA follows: TGTGCCAGCAGCGCCTATGATACGCAGTATTTT.